The entry below describes one T cell receptor beta chain. This clonotype has just a few counts. No cognate antigen has been identified for it. Per-nucleotide qualities are absent, and no much larger clonotype sits a single base away. The data are from a study of blood T cells in healthy people across ages (dated by TCRdb to between 2015 and 2017). With regard to the full study: In model experiments, template switching captured roughly one uniquely barcoded TCR beta cDNA molecule for every two T cells. To avoid experimental bias, donors of different ages were randomly spread across the sequencing lanes. Using deep sequencing normalized with unique cDNA molecular identifiers, the study measured how TCR beta repertoire diversity changes with age. Four age groups were formed from the donors: young (average approximately 15 years), middle-aged (around 37), aged (roughly 59) and long-lived (around 80). Two additional independent replicas of 1 million unique cDNA reads from the same blood draw were analyzed for two donors (one aged 18 to 29 and one aged 80 or older). What the research found in general, with its limitations: Because the CMV infection status of the donors was unknown, age-related changes in expanded clonotypes may potentially have been confounded. A strong correlation was found between observed TCR beta diversity and the percentage of naive T cells measured by flow cytometry. Estimates of total diversity based on one million sequenced T cells were regarded as lower bounds and as underestimates. Since profiling was done on bulk unsorted PBMCs, naive and antigen-experienced compartments could not be conclusively compared. The long-lived group showed more naive CD4+ T cells, fewer expanded clones and increased TCR diversity than the aged group, suggesting age selection. As age increased, observed TCR beta diversity per million T cells dropped in a roughly linear way, and a significant reduction was already evident by age around 41.

Libraries came from 5' RACE. The second PCR ran for about 6 to 11 cycles and used a J-beta primer mix along with a sample-barcoded 5' primer. Each TCR beta cDNA molecule received a unique molecular identifier from a template-switch 5' adaptor carrying 12 random nucleotides. At least 2.5 million CDR3-containing paired-end reads were obtained from each sample. First-strand cDNA was synthesized from all RNA with the Mint cDNA synthesis kit, primed by a TRBC-specific oligonucleotide. Following uracil-DNA glycosylase treatment, a first 18-cycle PCR with universal primers M1SS and BC2_uni_R was performed on all cDNA. The study's own analysis went as follows. For normalization, 1 million high-quality reads were randomly selected from each sample, with every read carrying a distinct molecular identifier. Reads sharing molecular identifiers were discarded rather than binned into consensus sequences. MiTCR, with a Q25 quality threshold and the strictest error-elimination algorithm, was used for CDR3 identification, clonotype clustering and error correction. A nonparametric unseen species model with Euler transformation was used to estimate a lower bound on total TCR beta diversity. TCRdb reprocessing: public reads trimmed at Q25 with fastp, clones called with MiXCR, in-frame beta chains kept. CDR3 protein sequences are deduplicated, and each keeps its most common genes and DNA. The V and J calls, along with clone size, are taken from TCRdb and not from the paper's own processing. The sample table records around 1,800,000 distinct CDR3 sequences; 35% to 50% of these occur just once. The ten largest clones represent roughly 23% of the sample.

The CDR3 runs 14 residues from the cysteine to the phenylalanine. The read is trimmed to its CDR3 DNA, 42 bases read in frame from base 1. From V the trimming removes 2 bases and from J it removes 6 bases, while the gene matches leave 4 bases of the junction unaccounted for. CDR1 and CDR2 (SGHAT, FQDESV) derive from the germline V gene (reference sequence). Systemically healthy Caucasian individuals from Russia, some 36 in total and aged about 6 to 90 years, were included as donors. Approximately 9.7 milliliters of peripheral blood were drawn from each donor into EDTA-treated Vacutainer tubes. Ficoll-Paque density-gradient centrifugation was used to isolate PBMCs, with at least 6 million obtained per sample. Total RNA, at least 6 micrograms per sample, was extracted from PBMCs with Trizol reagent. Naive CD45RAhigh/CD27high T cell percentages were measured by flow cytometry on a PBMC aliquot from every donor.

Recombination linked TRBV11-1 to TRBJ2-4, and TRBD1 matches 7 of the central bases. The sequencing sample was made of blood. The TCR comes from a human donor in good health. CDR3 region: CASSLRGTANIQYF. The bases are TGTGCCAGCAGCTTAAGGGGGACAGCAAACATTCAGTACTTC. The CDR3, completed at both ends by the reference TRBV11-1 and TRBJ2-4 genes, gives the full variable domain EAEVAQSPRYKITEKSQAVAFWCDPISGHATLYWYRQILGQGPELLVQFQDESVVDDSQLPKDRFSAERLKGVDSTLKIQPAELGDSAMYLCASSLRGTANIQYFGAGTRLSVL.